This TCR beta chain was sequenced during a study of blood T cell repertoires in COVID-19. Per the study methods: Estimates of nucleated cell counts were drawn from the amplification of reference gene primers. Here immunoSEQ multiplex PCR was the method, and the copy in TCRdb shows in-frame clones only, minus some. The V and J calls and clone size were taken over from that table, and D and trimming were inferred from the DNA. The sample yields more than 300,000 clones, 85% to 95% seen once. Participants came from roughly 23 US areas, aged roughly 18 to 95 years. V was shortened by 6 bases and J by 2 bases, with 22 bases between the two germline ends. This CDR3 contains 17 residues. From germline, CDR1 is MNHNS and CDR2 SASEGT.

Input material: PBMCs or T cells enriched from blood (not recorded which). This clonotype originated in a woman under 40 who had been exposed to COVID-19. V gene TRBV6-1 combines with J gene TRBJ1-1, with no clear D. Here the CDR3 reads CASSESGRGKLNTEAFF. The CDR3 bases are TGTGCCAGCAGCGAATCTGGGCGGGGTAAGCTTAACACTGAAGCTTTCTTT.